The 5 T cell receptor beta chains given below trace back to one sample, sequenced in a study of T cell responses to AZD1222 COVID-19 vaccine. Using immunoSEQ multiplex PCR, the repertoire was profiled, and TCRdb retains in-frame clones only, with some absent. Of 150,000 to 200,000 clones in the sample, more than 85% were seen once. The material was peripheral blood, obtained on day 0 of AZD1222 vaccination. Receptor source: an adult in good health.

The genes are TRBV6-5 and TRBJ2-5; D gene ambiguous. V shed 6 bases and J shed 1 base, with 12 bases lying between them. This CDR3 is 14 amino acids long. Germline V lookup: CDR1 MNHEY, CDR2 SVGAGI. DNA of the CDR3: TGTGCCAGCAGAACCGCCGCCCTCCAAGAGACCCAGTACTTC. Its translation is CASRTAALQETQYF.

The V and J genes are TRBV24-1 and TRBJ1-5; D is possibly TRBD1 (5 bases). Germline loops: CDR1 KGHDR, CDR2 SFDVKD. The CDR3 consists of 17 residues. The V end was cut by 2 bases, the J end by 2 bases, with 15 bases between. CDR3 coding DNA: TGTGCCACCAGTGATTCTCGGATTTTAGGGGGCAATCAGCCCCAGCATTTT. Protein product: CATSDSRILGGNQPQHF.

The rearrangement joins TRBV24-1 to TRBJ2-1; possibly TRBD1 or TRBD2 for D (6 bases each). The CDR3 contains 13 residues. Germline assignment: CDR1 KGHDR and CDR2 SFDVKD. V lost 9 bases, J lost 2 bases, and 10 bases lay in between. CDR3 sequence reads: CATQRGAYNEQFF. As DNA, the CDR3 is TGTGCCACCCAAAGGGGGGCCTACAATGAGCAGTTCTTC.

This clone was seen once. This sequence joins TRBV19 and TRBJ1-2; D gene ambiguous. V shed 1 base and J shed 2 bases, with 8 bases lying between them. From germline, CDR1 is LNHDA and CDR2 SQIVND (reference sequence). The CDR3 runs to 14 residues. The CDR3 nucleotides are TGTGCCAGTAGTATAGCGTACGGGAACTATGGCTACACCTTC. Protein: CASSIAYGNYGYTF.

The rearrangement joins TRBV4-3 to TRBJ1-2; TRBD1 aligns across 9 bases. From germline, CDR1 is LGHNA and CDR2 YSLEER. The CDR3 is made up of 13 amino acids. With V trimmed by 1 base and J by 7 bases, 1 base remained unmatched. The CDR3 DNA is TGCGCCAGCAGCCAAGGACAGGGGGTTGGCTACACCTTC. This codes for CASSQGQGVGYTF.